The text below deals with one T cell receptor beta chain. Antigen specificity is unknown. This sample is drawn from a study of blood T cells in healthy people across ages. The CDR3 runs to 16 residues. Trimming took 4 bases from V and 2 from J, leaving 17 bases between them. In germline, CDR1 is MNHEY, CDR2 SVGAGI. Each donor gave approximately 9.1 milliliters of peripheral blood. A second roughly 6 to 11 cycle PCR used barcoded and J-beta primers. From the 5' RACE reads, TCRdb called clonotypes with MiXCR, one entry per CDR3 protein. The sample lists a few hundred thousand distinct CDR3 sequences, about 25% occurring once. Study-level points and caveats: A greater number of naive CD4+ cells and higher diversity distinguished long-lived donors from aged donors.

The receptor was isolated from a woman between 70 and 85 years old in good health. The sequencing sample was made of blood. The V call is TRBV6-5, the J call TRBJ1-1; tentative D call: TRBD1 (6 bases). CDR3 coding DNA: TGTGCCAGCAGTTCTCCCAGGGGAACCATCAACACTGAAGCTTTCTTT. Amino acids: CASSSPRGTINTEAFF.